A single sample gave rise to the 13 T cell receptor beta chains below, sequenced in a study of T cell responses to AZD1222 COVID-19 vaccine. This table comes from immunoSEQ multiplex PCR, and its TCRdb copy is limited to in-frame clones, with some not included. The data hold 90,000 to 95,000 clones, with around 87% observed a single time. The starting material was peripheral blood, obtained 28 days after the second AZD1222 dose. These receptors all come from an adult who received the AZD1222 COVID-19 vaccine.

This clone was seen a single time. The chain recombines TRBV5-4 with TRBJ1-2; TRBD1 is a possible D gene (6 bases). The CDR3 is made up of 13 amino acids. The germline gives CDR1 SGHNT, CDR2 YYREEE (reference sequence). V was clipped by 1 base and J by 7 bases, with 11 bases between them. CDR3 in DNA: TGTGCCAGCAGCTTGTTCGAAGGGGGTGGCTACACCTTC. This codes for CASSLFEGGGYTF.

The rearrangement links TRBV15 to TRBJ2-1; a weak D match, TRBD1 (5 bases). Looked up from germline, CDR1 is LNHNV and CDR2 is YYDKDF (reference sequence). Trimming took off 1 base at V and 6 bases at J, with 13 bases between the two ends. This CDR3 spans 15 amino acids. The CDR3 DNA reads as TGTGCCACCAGCAGAGTCAGGCAGGGCAGCAATGAGCAGTTCTTC. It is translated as CATSRVRQGSNEQFF.

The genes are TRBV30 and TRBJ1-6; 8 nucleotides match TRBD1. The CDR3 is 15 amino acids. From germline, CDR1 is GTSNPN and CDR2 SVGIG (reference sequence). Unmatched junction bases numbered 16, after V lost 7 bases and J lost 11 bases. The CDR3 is CASTGTGGITAPLHF. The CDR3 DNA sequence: TGTGCCTCGACAGGGACAGGAGGGATAACGGCACCCCTCCACTTT.

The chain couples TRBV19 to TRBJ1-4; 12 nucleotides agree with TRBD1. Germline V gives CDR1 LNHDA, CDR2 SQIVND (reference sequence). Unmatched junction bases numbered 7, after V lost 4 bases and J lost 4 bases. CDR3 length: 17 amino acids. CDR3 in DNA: TGTGCCAGTAGTACCGGGACAGGGGGCCCCTATAATGAAAAACTGTTTTTT. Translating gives CASSTGTGGPYNEKLFF.

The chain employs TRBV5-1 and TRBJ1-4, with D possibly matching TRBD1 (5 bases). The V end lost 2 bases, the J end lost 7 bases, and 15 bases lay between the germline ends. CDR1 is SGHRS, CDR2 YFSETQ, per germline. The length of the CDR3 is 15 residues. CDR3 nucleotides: TGCGCCAGCAGCTTCGGGGGGGTCGGTAGTGAAAAACTGTTTTTT. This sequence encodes CASSFGGVGSEKLFF.

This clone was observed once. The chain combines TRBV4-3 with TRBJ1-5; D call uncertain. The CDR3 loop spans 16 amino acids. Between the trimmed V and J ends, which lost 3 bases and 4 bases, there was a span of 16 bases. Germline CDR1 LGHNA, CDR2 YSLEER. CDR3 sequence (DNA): TGCGCCAGCAGCCACCGGACGGTTTTAAGAAATCAGCCCCAGCATTTT. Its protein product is CASSHRTVLRNQPQHF.

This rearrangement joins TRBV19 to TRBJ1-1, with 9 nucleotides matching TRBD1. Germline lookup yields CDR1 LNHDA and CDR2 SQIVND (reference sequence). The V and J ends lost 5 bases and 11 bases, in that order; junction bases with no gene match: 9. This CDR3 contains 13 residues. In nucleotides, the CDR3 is TGTGCCAGTAGTCCGACCGGGACAGGGAATGCTTTCTTT. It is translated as CASSPTGTGNAFF. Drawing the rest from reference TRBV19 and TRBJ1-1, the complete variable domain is DGGITQSPKYLFRKEGQNVTLSCEQNLNHDAMYWYRQDPGQGLRLIYYSQIVNDFQKGDIAEGYSVSREKKESFPLTVTSAQKNPTAFYLCASSPTGTGNAFFGQGTRLTVV.

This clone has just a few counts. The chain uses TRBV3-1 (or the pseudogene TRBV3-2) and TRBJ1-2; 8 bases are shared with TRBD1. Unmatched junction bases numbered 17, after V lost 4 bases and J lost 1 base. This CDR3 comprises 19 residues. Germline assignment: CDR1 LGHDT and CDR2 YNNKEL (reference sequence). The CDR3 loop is CASSPPPLTGAPFNYGYTF. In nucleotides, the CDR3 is TGTGCCAGCAGCCCACCGCCGCTGACAGGGGCGCCCTTTAACTATGGCTACACCTTC.

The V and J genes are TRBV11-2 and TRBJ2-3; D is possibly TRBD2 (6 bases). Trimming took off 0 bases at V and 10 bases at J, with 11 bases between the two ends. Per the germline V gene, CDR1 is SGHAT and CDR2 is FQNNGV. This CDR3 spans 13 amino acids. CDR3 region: CASSLEASDPQYF. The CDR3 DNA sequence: TGTGCCAGCAGCTTAGAGGCTAGCGATCCGCAGTATTTT. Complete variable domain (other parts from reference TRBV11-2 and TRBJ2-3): EAGVAQSPRYKIIEKRQSVAFWCNPISGHATLYWYQQILGQGPKLLIQFQNNGVVDDSQLPKDRFSAERLKGVDSTLKIQPAKLEDSAVYLCASSLEASDPQYFGPGTRLTVL.

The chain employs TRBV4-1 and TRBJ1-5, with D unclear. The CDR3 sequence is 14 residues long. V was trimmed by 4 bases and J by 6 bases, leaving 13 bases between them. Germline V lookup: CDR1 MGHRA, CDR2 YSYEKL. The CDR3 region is CASSPEVVSQPQHF. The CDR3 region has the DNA TGCGCCAGCAGCCCCGAAGTGGTAAGTCAGCCCCAGCATTTT.

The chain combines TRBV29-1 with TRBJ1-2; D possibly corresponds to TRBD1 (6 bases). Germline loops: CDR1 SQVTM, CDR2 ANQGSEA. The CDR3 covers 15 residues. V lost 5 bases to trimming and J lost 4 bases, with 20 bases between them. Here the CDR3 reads CSVSGGGERGYGYTF. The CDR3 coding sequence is TGCAGCGTTTCAGGAGGGGGGGAGAGGGGCTATGGCTACACCTTC.

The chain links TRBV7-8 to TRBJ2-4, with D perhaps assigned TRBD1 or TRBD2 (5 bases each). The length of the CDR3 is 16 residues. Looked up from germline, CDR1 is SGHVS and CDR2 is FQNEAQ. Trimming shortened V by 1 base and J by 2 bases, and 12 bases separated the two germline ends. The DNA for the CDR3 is TGTGCCAGCAGCTTAGGGGGGATCGGGACCAAAAACATTCAGTACTTC. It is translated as CASSLGGIGTKNIQYF.

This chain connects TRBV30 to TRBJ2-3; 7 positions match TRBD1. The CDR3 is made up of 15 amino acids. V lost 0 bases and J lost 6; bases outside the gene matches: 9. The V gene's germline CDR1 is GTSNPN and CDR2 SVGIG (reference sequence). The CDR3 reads CAWSVGLTGEDTQYF. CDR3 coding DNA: TGTGCCTGGAGTGTGGGGCTTACAGGGGAGGATACGCAGTATTTT. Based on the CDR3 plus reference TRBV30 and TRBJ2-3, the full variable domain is SQTIHQWPATLVQPVGSPLSLECTVEGTSNPNLYWYRQAAGRGLQLLFYSVGIGQISSEVPQNLSASRPQDRQFILSSKKLLLSDSGFYLCAWSVGLTGEDTQYFGPGTRLTVL.